The clone carrying this T cell receptor (beta chain) was found a few times. The antigen is undetermined. The same CDR3 can be traced to other DNA sequences in this sample. Expressed TCRB transcripts were sequenced, since all the RNA that had been isolated was reverse transcribed. Libraries were prepared by immunoSEQ multiplex PCR; TCRdb keeps only in-frame clonotypes and omits some of them. The sample includes a few hundred thousand clones, over 12% seen only once; the top ten take under 0.02%. The data originate from a study of beta chain features in type 1 diabetes. Findings and caveats of the study: VDJ junctions in type 1 diabetes patients carried more deletions and fewer insertions. Compared to healthy donors, patients appeared to have naive, central memory and Treg TCRB repertoires that were more alike. Patients with Type 1 diabetes showed moderately but significantly shorter TCRB CDR3s in all four CD4+ subsets.

Sorting with CD45RO/CCR7/CD25/CD127/CD95/CD27 yielded naive, central memory, regulatory and stem-like memory CD4+ cells. Germline values: CDR1 SGHRS, CDR2 YFSETQ. The CDR3 runs to 13 residues. V was pared by 0 bases and J by 6 bases, with 0 bases of the junction left unmatched. The sequenced sample consisted of naive CD4+ T cells from blood. This rearrangement joins TRBV5-1 to TRBJ1-2, with 9 bases lining up with TRBD1. This TCR derives from a woman aged 18-29 years in good health. The chain's CDR3 is CASSLGQGDGYTF. The CDR3 bases are TGCGCCAGCAGCTTGGGACAGGGGGATGGCTACACCTTC.